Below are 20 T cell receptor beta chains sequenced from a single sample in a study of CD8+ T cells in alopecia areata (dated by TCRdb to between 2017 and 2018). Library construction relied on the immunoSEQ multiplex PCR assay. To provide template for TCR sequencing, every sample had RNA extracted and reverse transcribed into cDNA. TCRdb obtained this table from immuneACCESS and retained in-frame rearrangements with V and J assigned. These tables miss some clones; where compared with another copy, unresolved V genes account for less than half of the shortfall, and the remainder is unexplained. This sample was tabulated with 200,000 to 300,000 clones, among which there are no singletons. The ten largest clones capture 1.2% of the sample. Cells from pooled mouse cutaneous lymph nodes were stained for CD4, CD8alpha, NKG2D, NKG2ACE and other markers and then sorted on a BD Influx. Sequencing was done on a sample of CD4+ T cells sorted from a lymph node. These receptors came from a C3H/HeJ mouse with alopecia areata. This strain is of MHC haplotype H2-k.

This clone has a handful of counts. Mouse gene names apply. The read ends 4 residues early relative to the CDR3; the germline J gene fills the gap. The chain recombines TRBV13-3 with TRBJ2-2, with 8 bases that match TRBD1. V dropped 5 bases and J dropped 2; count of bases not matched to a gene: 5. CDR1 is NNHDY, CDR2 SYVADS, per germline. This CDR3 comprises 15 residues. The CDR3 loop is CASRNRGENTGQLYF. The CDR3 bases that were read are TGTGCCAGCAGGAACAGGGGGGAGAACACCGGG.

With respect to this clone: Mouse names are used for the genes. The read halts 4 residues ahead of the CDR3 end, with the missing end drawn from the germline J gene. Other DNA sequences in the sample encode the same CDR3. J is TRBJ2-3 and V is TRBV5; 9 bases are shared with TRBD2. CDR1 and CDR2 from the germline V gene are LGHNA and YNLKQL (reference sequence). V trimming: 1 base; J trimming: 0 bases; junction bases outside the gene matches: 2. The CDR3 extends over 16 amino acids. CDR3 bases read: TGTGCCAGCAGCCAAGTACTGGGGGGAAGTGCAGAA. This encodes CASSQVLGGSAE. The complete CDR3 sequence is CASSQVLGGSAETLYF.

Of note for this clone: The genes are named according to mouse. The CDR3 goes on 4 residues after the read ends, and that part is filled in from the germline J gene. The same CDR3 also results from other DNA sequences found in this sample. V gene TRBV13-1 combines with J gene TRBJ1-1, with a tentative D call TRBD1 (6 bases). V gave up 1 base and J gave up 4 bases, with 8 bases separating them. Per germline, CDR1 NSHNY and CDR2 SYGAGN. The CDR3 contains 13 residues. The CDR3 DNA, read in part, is TGTGCCAGCAGTGATCAGGGGCGCACA. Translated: CASSDQGRT. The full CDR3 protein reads CASSDQGRTEVFF.

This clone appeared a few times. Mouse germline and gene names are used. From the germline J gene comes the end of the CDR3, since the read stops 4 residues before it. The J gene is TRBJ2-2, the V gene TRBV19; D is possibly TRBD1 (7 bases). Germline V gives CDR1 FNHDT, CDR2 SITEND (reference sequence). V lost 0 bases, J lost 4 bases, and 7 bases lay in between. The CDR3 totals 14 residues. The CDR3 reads CASSIEGATGQLYF. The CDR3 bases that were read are TGTGCCAGCAGTATAGAGGGGGCCACCGGG.

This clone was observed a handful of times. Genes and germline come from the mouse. The CDR3 DNA, read in part, is TGTGCCAGCAGTGATTGGGGGGCTCAAAAC. Its translation is CASSDWGAQN. The whole CDR3 protein is CASSDWGAQNTLYF. The chain combines TRBV13-1 with TRBJ2-4; D may be TRBD2 (7 bases). The read comes to an end 4 residues before the CDR3 does, leaving the germline J gene to fill in the end. The CDR3 sequence is 14 residues long. Trimming removed 1 base at V and 2 bases at J, with 8 bases between. CDR1 and CDR2 (germline): NSHNY, SYGAGN.

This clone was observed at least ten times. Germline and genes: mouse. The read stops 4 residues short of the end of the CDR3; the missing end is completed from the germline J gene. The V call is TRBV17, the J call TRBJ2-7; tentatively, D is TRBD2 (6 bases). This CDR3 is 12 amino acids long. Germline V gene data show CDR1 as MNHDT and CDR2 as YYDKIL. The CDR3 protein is CASSPDWYEQYF. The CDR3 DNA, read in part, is TGTGCTAGCAGCCCAGACTGGTAT.

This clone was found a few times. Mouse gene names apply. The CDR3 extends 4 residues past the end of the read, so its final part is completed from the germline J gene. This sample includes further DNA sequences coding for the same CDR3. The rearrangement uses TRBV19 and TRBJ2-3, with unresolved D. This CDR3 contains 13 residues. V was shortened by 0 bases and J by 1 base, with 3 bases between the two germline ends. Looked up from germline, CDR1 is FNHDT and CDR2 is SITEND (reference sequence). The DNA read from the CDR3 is TGTGCCAGCAGTATAGTAGGTGCAGAA. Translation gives CASSIVGAE. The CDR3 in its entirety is CASSIVGAETLYF.

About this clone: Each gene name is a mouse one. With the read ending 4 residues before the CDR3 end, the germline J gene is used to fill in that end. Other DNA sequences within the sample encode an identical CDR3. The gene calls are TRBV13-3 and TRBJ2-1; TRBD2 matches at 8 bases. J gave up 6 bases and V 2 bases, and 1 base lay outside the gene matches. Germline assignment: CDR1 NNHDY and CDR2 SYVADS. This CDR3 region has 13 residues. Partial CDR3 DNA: TGTGCCAGCAGTGAAACTGGGGGTGCT. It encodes CASSETGGA. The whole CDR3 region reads CASSETGGAEQFF.

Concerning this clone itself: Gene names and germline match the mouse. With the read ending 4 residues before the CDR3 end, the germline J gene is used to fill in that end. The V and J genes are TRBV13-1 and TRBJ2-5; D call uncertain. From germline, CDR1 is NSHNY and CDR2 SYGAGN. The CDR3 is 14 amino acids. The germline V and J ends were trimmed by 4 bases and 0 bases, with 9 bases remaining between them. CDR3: CASSHQDNQDTQYF. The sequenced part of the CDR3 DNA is TGTGCCAGCAGTCACCAGGATAACCAAGAC.

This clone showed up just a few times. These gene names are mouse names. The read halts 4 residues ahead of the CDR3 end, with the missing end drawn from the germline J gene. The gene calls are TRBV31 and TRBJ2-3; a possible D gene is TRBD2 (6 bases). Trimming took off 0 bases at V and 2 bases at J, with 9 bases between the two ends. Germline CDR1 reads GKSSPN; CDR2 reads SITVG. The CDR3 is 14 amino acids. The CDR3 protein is CAWSLLGVAETLYF. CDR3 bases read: TGTGCCTGGAGTCTTTTGGGGGTTGCAGAA.

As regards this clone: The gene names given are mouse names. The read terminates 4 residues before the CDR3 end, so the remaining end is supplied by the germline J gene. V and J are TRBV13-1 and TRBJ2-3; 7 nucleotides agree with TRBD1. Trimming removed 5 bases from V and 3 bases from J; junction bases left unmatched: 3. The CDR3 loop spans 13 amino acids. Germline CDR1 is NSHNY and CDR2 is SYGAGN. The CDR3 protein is CASRVQGAETLYF. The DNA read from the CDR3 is TGTGCCAGCAGAGTACAGGGGGCAGAA.

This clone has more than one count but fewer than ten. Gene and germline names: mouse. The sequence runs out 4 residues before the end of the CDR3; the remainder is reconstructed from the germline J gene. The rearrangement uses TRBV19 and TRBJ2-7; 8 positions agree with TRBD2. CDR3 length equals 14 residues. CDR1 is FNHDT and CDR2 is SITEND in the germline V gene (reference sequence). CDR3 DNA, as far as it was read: TGTGCCAGCAGTATACGGGGGGGCGAGGAT. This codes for CASSIRGGED. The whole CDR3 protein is CASSIRGGEDEQYF.

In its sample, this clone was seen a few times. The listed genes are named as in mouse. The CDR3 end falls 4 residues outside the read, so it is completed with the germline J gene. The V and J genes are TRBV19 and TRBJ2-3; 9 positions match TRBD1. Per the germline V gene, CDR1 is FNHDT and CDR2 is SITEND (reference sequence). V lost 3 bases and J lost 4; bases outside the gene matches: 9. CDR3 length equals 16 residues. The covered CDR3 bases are TGTGCCAGCAGTAACGTCCGGGACAGGGAACCAGAA. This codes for CASSNVRDREPE. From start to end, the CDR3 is CASSNVRDREPETLYF.

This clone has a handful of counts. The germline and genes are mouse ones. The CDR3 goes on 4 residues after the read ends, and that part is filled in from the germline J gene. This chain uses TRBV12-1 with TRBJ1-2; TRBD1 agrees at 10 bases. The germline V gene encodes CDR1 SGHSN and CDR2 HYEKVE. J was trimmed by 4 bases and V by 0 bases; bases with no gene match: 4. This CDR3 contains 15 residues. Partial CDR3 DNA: TGTGCCAGCTCTCTCGGGGGACAGGGGTTCTCC. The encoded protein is CASSLGGQGFS. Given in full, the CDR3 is CASSLGGQGFSDYTF.

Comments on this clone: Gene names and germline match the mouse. CDR3 in amino acids: CASSLPGLGEAEQFF. The sequenced part of the CDR3 DNA is TGTGCCAGCAGTCTACCGGGACTGGGCGAGGCT. The genes are TRBV19 and TRBJ2-1; 9 nucleotides align to TRBD2. The read falls 4 residues short of the CDR3 end, and the missing part is taken from the germline J gene. The germline CDR1 and CDR2 sequences are FNHDT and SITEND (reference sequence). The CDR3 runs to 15 residues. Together with reference TRBV19 and TRBJ2-1, the CDR3 gives the full variable domain: GGIITQTPKFLIGQEGQKLTLKCQQNFNHDTMYWYRQDSGKGLRLIYYSITENDLQKGDLSEGYDASREKKSSFSLTVTSAQKNEMAVFLCASSLPGLGEAEQFFGPGTRLTVL.

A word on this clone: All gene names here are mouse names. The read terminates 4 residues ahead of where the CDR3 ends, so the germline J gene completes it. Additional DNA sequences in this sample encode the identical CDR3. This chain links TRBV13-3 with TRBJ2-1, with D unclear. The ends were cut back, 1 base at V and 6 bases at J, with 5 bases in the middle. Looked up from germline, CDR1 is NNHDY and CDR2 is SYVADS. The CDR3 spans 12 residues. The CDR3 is CASSDRVAEQFF. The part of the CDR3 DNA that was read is TGTGCCAGCAGTGATAGGGTTGCT.

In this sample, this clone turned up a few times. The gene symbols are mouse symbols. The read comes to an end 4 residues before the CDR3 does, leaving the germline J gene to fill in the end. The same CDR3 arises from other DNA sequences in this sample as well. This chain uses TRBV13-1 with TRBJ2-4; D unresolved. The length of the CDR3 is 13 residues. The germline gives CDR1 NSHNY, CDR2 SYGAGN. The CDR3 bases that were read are TGTGCCAGCAGTGATCGACAAAAAAAC. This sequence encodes CASSDRQKN. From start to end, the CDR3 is CASSDRQKNTLYF.

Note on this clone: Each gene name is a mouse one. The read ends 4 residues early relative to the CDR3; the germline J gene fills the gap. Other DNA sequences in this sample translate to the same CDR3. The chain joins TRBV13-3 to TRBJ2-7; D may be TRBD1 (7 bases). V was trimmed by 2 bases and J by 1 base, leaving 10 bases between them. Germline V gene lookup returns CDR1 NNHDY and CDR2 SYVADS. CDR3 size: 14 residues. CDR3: CASSEGGASYEQYF. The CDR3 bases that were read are TGTGCCAGCAGTGAAGGGGGCGCATCCTAT.

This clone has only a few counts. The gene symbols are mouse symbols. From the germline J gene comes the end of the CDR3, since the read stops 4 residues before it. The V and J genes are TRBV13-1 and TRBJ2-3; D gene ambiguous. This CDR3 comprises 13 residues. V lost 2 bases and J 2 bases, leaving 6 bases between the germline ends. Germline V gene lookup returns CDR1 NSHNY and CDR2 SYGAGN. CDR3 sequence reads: CASSEDNAETLYF. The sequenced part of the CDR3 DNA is TGTGCCAGCAGTGAAGACAATGCAGAA.

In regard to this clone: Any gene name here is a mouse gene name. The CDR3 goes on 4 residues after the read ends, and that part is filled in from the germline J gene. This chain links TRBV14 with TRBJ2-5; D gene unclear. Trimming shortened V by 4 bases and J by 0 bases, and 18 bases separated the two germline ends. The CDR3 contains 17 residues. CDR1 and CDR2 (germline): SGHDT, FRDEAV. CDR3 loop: CASSLIHPQSNQDTQYF. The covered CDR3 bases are TGTGCCAGCAGTCTCATCCACCCACAATCTAACCAAGAC.